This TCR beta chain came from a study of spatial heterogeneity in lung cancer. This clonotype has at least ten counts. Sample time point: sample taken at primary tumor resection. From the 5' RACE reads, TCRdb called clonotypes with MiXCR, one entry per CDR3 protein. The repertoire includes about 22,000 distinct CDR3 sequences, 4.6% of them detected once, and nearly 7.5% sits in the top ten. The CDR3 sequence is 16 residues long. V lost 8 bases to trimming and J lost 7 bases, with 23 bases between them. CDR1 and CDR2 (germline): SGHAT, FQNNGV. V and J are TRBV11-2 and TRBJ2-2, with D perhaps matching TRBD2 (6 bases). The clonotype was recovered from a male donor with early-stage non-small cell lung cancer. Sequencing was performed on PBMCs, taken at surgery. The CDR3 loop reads CASERTRAGSVGELFF. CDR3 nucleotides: TGTGCCAGCGAGCGCACTCGGGCCGGGAGTGTCGGGGAGCTGTTTTTT.